This T cell receptor beta chain was retrieved from a study of shared clonotypes between healthy human individuals. Only in-frame clones appear in the TCRdb table, and some are missing; sequencing was by immunoSEQ multiplex PCR. The data contain about 2.3 million clones, 92% of them singletons. Sequenced: naive CD4+ T cells from PBMCs. Indicated subset: CD45RA+ positively selected. The receptor's source is a man younger than 35 in good health. Some clones in this sample may be carry-over from other donors' samples.

The CDR3 reads CASSLVSSGELFF. The DNA for the CDR3 is TGTGCCAGCAGCTTAGTTTCGTCCGGGGAGCTGTTTTTT. The chain links TRBV7-9 to TRBJ2-2; D call uncertain. CDR1 and CDR2 from the germline V gene are SEHNR and FQNEAQ (reference sequence). Trimming pared 1 base from V and 6 bases from J, leaving 6 bases between. The CDR3 has 13 residues.